This T cell receptor (beta chain) was sequenced during a study of T cell repertoires in cytomegalovirus infection. Study-wide background: Well-studied HLA-B-restricted CMV epitopes were used in the study alongside recently identified HLA-C-restricted ones.

This clonotype has only a few counts. The target antigen is unknown. The length of the CDR3 is 13 residues. Per the germline V gene, CDR1 is SGDLS and CDR2 is YYNGEE. Trimming removed 0 bases at V and 6 bases at J, with 10 bases between. TCRdb called the reads again in MiXCR, with one record for every CDR3 protein. Of around 900,000 distinct CDR3 sequences in the sample, 31% were seen once. The chain links TRBV9 to TRBJ2-7; D not resolved. Sequencing used cultured CD8+ T cells from PBMCs, obtained from culture after CMV antigen stimulation. The TCR originated in a human donor in good health (CMV status not recorded). Some clones in this sample may be carry-over from other donors' samples. The CDR3 DNA is TGTGCCAGCAGCGTAGGACTTGCTGGCGAGCAGTACTTC. Protein: CASSVGLAGEQYF.